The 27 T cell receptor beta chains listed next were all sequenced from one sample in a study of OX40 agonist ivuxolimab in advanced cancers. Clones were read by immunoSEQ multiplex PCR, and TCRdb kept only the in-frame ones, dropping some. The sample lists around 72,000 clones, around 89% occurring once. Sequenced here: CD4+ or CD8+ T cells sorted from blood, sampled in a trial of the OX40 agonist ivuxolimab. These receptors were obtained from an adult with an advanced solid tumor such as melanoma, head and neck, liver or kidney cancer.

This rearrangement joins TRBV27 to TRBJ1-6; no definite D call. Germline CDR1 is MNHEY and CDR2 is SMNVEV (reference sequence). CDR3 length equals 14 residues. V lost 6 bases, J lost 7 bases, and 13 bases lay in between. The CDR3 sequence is CASSLGRKNSPLHF. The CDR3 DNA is TGTGCCAGCAGCTTAGGACGGAAGAATTCACCCCTCCACTTT.

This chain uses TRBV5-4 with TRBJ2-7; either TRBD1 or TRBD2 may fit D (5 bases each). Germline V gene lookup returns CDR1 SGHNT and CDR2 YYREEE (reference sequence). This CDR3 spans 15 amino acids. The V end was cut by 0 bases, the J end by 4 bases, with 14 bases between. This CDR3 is CASSLVGTLFYEQYF. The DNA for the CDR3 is TGTGCCAGCAGCTTGGTCGGGACGCTCTTTTACGAGCAGTACTTC.

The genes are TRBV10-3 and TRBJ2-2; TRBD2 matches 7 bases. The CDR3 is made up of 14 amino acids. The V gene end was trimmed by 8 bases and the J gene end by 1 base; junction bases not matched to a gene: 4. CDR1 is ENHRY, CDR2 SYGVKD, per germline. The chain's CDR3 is CAIASGVNTGELFF. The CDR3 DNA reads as TGTGCCATCGCTAGCGGTGTGAACACCGGGGAGCTGTTTTTT.

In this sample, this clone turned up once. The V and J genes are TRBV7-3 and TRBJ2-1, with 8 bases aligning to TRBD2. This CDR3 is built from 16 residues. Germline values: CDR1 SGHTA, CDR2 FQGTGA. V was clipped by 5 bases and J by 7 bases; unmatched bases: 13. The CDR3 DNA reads TGTGCCAGCAGCGAAGCGGGACTAGTGGGGGTAAATGAGCAGTTCTTC. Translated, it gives CASSEAGLVGVNEQFF.

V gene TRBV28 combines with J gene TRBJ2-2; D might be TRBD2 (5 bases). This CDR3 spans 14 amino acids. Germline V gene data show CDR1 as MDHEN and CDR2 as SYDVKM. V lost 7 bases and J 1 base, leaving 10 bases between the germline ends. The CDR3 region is CASISAGNTGELFF. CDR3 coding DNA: TGTGCCAGCATCTCGGCGGGGAACACCGGGGAGCTGTTTTTT. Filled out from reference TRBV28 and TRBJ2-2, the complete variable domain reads DVKVTQSSRYLVKRTGEKVFLECVQDMDHENMFWYRQDPGLGLRLIYFSYDVKMKEKGDIPEGYSVSREKKERFSLILESASTNQTSMYLCASISAGNTGELFFGEGSRLTVL.

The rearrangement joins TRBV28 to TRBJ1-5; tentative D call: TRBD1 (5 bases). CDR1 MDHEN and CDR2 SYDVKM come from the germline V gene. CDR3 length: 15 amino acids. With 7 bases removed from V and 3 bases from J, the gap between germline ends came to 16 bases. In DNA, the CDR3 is TGTGCCAGCAACCGAGGGATGGGGCACAATCAGCCCCAGCATTTT. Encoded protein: CASNRGMGHNQPQHF.

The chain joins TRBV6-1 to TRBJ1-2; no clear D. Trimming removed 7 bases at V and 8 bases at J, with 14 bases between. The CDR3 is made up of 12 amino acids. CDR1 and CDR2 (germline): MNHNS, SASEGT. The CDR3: CASNPLNRGYTF. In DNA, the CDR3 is TGTGCCAGCAATCCTCTAAACCGGGGCTACACCTTC.

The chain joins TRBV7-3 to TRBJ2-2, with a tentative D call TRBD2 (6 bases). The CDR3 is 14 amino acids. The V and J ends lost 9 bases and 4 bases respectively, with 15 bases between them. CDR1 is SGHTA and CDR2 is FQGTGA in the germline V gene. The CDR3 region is CASKPGEGTGELFF. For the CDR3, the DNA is TGTGCCAGTAAACCGGGAGAGGGCACCGGGGAGCTGTTTTTT.

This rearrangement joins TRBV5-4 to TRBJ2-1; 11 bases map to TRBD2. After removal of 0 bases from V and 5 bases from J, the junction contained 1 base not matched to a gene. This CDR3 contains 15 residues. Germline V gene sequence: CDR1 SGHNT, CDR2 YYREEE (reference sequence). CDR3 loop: CASSLAGLADNEQFF. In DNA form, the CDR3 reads TGTGCCAGCAGCTTGGCGGGACTAGCGGACAATGAGCAGTTCTTC.

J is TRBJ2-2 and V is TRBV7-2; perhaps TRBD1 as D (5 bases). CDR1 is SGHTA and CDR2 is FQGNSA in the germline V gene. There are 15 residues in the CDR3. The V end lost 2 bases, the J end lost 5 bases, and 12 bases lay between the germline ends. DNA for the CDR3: TGTGCCAGCAGCTTATCCCCTGCAGGGACCGGGGAGCTGTTTTTT. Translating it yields CASSLSPAGTGELFF.

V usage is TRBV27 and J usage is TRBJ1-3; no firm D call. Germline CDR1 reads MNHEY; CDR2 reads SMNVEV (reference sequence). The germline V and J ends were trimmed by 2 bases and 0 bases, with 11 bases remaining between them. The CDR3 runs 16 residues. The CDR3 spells CASSLGNNLSGNTIYF. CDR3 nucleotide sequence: TGTGCCAGCAGTTTAGGGAACAACCTCTCTGGAAACACCATATATTTT.

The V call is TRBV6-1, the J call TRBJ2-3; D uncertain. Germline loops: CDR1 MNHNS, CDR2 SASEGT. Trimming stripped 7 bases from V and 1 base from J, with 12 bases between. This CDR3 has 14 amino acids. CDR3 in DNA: TGTGCCAGCACGGTGGGCCGGGGCACAGATACGCAGTATTTT. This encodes CASTVGRGTDTQYF.

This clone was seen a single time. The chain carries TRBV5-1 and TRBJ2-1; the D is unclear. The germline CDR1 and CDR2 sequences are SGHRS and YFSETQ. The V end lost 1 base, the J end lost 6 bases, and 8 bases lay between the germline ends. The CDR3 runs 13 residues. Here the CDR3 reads CASSLSVANEQFF. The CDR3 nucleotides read TGCGCCAGCAGCTTGTCAGTGGCCAATGAGCAGTTCTTC.

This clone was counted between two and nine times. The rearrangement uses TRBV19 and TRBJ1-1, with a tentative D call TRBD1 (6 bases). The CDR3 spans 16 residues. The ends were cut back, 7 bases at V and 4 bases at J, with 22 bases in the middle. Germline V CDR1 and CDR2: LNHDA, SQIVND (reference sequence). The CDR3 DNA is TGTGCCAGTAAGGTACAGGGAAGGTTTCAGGGCACTGAAGCTTTCTTT. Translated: CASKVQGRFQGTEAFF.

The CDR3 nucleotides read TGTGCCAGCAGTGAATGGGGCAGCACAGATACGCAGTATTTT. Its protein is CASSEWGSTDTQYF. V is TRBV6-1 and J is TRBJ2-3; the D gene is possibly TRBD1 (5 bases). The V and J ends lost 2 bases and 0 bases respectively, with 6 bases between them. Germline CDR1 and CDR2: MNHNS and SASEGT. The CDR3 loop spans 14 amino acids.

The CDR3 loop is CASSQFGLAGLQETQYF. The CDR3 DNA reads as TGCGCCAGCAGCCAATTTGGACTAGCGGGTCTCCAAGAGACCCAGTACTTC. This chain connects TRBV4-1 to TRBJ2-5; TRBD2 matches at 11 bases. The junction had 6 bases not matched to a gene; V was cut back by 2 bases and J by 1 base. Germline values: CDR1 MGHRA, CDR2 YSYEKL. The CDR3 is 17 amino acids.

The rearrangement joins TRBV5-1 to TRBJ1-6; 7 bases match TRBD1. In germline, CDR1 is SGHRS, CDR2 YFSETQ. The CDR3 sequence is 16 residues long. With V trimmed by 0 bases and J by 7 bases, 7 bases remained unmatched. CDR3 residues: CASSLGVQGLNSPLHF. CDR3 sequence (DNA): TGCGCCAGCAGCTTGGGGGTACAGGGGTTGAATTCACCCCTCCACTTT.

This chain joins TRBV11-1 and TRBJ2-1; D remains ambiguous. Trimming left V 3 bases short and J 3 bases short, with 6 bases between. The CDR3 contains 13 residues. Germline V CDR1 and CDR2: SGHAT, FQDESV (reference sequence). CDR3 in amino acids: CASSFDLYNEQFF. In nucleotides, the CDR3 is TGTGCCAGCAGCTTCGACCTCTACAATGAGCAGTTCTTC.

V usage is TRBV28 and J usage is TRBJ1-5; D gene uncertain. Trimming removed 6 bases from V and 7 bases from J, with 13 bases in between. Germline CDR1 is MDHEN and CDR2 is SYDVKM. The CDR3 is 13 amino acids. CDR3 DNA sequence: TGTGCCAGCAGCCGTGGGAAATACCAGCCCCAGCATTTT. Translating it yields CASSRGKYQPQHF.

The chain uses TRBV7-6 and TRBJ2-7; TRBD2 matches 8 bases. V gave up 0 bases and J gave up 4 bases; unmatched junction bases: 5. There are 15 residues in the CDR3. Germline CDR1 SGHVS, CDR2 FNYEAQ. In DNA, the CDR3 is TGTGCCAGCAGCTTAGCAGTAGCGGGGACGTACGAGCAGTACTTC. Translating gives CASSLAVAGTYEQYF.

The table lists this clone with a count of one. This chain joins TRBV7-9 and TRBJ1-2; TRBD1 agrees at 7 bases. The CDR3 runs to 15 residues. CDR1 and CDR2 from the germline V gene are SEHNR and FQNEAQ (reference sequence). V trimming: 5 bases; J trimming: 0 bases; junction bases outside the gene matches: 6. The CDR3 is CASSRGTDANYGYTF. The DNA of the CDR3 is TGTGCCAGCAGCCGTGGGACAGACGCTAACTATGGCTACACCTTC.

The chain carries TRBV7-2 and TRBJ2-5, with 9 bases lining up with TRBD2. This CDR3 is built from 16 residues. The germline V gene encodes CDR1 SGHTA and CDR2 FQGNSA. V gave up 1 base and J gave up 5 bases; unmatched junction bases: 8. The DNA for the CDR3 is TGTGCCAGCAGCTTAGGGAGCCTAGCGGGGTTCGAGACCCAGTACTTC. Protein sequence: CASSLGSLAGFETQYF.

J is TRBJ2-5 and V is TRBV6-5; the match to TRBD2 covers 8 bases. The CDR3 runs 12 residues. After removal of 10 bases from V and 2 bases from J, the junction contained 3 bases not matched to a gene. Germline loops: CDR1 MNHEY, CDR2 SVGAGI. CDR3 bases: TGTGCCACCGGGACTAGTCAAGAGACCCAGTACTTC. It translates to CATGTSQETQYF.

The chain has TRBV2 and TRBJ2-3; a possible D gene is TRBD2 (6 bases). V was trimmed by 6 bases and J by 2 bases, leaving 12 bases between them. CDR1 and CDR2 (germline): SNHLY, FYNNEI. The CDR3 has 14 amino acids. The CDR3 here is CASRGDSHTDTQYF. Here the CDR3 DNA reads TGTGCCAGCAGGGGGGACTCCCACACAGATACGCAGTATTTT.

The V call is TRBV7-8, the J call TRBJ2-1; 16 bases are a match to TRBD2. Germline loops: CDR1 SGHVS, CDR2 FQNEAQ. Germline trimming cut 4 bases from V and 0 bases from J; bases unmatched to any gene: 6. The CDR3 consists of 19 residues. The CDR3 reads CASSYLGTSGGGSYNEQFF. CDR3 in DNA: TGTGCCAGCAGCTACCTCGGGACTAGCGGGGGGGGCTCCTACAATGAGCAGTTCTTC.

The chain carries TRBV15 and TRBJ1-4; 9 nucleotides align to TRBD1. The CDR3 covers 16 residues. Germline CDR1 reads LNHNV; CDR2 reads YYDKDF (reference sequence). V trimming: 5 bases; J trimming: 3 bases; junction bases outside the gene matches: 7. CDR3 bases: TGTGCCACCAGCGCCAAGACAGGGGGGTCTAATGAAAAACTGTTTTTT. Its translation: CATSAKTGGSNEKLFF.

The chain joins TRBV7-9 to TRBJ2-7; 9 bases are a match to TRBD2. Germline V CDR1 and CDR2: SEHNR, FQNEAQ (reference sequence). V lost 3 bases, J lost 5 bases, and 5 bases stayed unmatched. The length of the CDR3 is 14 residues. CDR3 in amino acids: CASSLASGVHEQYF. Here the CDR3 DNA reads TGTGCCAGCAGCTTGGCTAGCGGGGTCCACGAGCAGTACTTC.